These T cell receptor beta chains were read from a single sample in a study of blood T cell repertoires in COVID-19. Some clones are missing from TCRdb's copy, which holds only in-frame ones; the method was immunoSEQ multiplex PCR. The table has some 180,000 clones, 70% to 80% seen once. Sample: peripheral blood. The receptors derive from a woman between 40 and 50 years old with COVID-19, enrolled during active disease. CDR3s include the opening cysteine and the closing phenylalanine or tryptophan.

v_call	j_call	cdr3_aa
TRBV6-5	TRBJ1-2	CAGGTAYGYTF
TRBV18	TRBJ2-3	CASSPVSIRGSTDTQYF
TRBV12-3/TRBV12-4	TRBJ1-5	CASSLAGRQPQHF
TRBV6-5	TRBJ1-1	CASSYLGGGTFF
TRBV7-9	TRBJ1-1	CASSSTGQANTEAFF
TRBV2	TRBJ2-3	CASATLDTQYF
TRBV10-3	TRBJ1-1	CAIRGVNTEAFF
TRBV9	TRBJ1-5	CASSVGQGLDQPQHF
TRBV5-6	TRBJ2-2	CASSLVGQGTGELFF
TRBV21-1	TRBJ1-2	CASSIPRPGRSYTF
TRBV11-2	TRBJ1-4	CASSLGGVKGEKLFF
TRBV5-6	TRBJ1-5	CASSSGQGNQPQHF
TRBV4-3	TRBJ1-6	CASSQEGTGYNSPLHF
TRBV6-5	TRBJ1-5	CASSGTGGQPQHF
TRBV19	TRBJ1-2	CASSISGQYSLYGYTF
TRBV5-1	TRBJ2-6	CASSLTDTGANVLTF
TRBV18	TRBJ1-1	CASSPTTGDTEAFF
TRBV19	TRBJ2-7	CASGASGGYEQYF
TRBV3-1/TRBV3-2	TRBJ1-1	CASSRGLGDTEAFF
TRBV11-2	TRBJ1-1	CASSLETPPDRGAFF